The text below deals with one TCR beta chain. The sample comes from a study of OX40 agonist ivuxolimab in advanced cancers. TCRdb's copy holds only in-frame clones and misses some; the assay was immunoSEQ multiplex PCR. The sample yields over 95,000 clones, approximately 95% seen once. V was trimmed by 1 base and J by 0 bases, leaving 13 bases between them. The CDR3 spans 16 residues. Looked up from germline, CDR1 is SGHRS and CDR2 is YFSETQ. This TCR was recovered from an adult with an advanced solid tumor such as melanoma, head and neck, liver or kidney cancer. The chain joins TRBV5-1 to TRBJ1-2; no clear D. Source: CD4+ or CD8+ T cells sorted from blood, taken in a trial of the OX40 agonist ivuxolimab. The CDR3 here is CASSLWNGEANYGYTF. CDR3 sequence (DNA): TGCGCCAGCAGCTTGTGGAACGGGGAAGCTAACTATGGCTACACCTTC.